Below, 22 T cell receptor beta chains from the same sample are listed, as sequenced in a study of cytomegalovirus exposure and HLA in healthy donors. Libraries were prepared by immunoSEQ multiplex PCR; TCRdb keeps only in-frame clonotypes and omits some of them. The sample holds 40,000 to 60,000 clones, over 85% seen once. Input material: PBMCs. The source of these receptors is a young woman in good health and CMV-seropositive.

The J gene is TRBJ2-7, the V gene TRBV9, with TRBD2 matching over 7 bases. Trimming took 2 bases from V and 2 from J; bases not matched to a gene: 4. In germline, CDR1 is SGDLS, CDR2 YYNGEE. The CDR3 has 14 amino acids. CDR3 DNA sequence: TGTGCCAGCAGCGTCCGGGACTATGCCTACGAGCAGTACTTC. Its translation: CASSVRDYAYEQYF.

The CDR3 DNA follows: TGTGCCAGCAGCTTGGTGGGCGGGAGAGGTGACGAGCAGTACTTC. Translation gives CASSLVGGRGDEQYF. The rearrangement uses TRBV5-4 and TRBJ2-7, with 7 bases lining up with TRBD2. This CDR3 spans 15 amino acids. The V and J ends lost 0 bases and 5 bases, in that order; junction bases with no gene match: 8. CDR1 and CDR2 (germline): SGHNT, YYREEE (reference sequence).

This clone was found a few times. The rearrangement uses TRBV27 and TRBJ2-7; TRBD1 is a possible D gene (6 bases). V dropped 4 bases and J dropped 0 bases, with 16 bases sitting between them. Per the germline V gene, CDR1 is MNHEY and CDR2 is SMNVEV (reference sequence). This CDR3 is 16 amino acids long. In DNA, the CDR3 is TGTGCCAGCAGTTCCCATTGGACAGCTATCTCCTACGAGCAGTACTTC. Translation gives CASSSHWTAISYEQYF.

The chain employs TRBV9 and TRBJ2-3; TRBD2 matches 12 bases. This CDR3 region has 17 residues. V was pared by 3 bases and J by 6 bases, with 11 bases of the junction left unmatched. The germline V gene encodes CDR1 SGDLS and CDR2 YYNGEE. CDR3 in amino acids: CASSDTILAGGLDTQYF. The CDR3 DNA follows: TGTGCCAGCAGCGACACCATACTAGCGGGAGGTTTGGATACGCAGTATTTT.

This clone was picked up one time. The chain combines TRBV4-3 with TRBJ2-1, with D maybe TRBD2 (6 bases). Trimming pared 0 bases from V and 7 bases from J, leaving 16 bases between. The CDR3 totals 16 residues. The V gene's germline CDR1 is LGHNA and CDR2 YSLEER. The CDR3 DNA reads as TGCGCCAGCAGCCAAGAGGAGGAGACTAGTTCGAATGAGCAGTTCTTC. Its protein product is CASSQEEETSSNEQFF.

The chain joins TRBV5-4 to TRBJ1-5, with D possibly matching TRBD1 (5 bases). The CDR3 covers 14 residues. Trimming removed 1 base at V and 3 bases at J, with 8 bases between. Per germline, CDR1 SGHNT and CDR2 YYREEE (reference sequence). This chain's CDR3 is CASSLKGFNQPQHF. CDR3 sequence (DNA): TGTGCCAGCAGCTTGAAGGGGTTCAATCAGCCCCAGCATTTT.

The chain combines TRBV28 with TRBJ2-1; TRBD2 matches 9 bases. With 1 base clipped from V and 4 bases from J, the junction kept 8 bases outside the gene matches. The CDR3 totals 17 residues. The V gene's germline CDR1 is MDHEN and CDR2 SYDVKM. Here the CDR3 DNA reads TGTGCCAGCAGTTTATTCCGGGCTAGCGGGATATACAATGAGCAGTTCTTC. It codes for CASSLFRASGIYNEQFF.

The V call is TRBV19, the J call TRBJ1-3, with D uncertain. Per the germline V gene, CDR1 is LNHDA and CDR2 is SQIVND (reference sequence). Trimming removed 5 bases at V and 1 base at J, with 9 bases between. The CDR3 runs to 14 residues. CDR3 loop: CASSSRGSGNTIYF. The CDR3 nucleotides are TGTGCCAGTAGTTCTCGAGGGTCTGGAAACACCATATATTTT.

The chain combines TRBV19 with TRBJ1-2; no clear D. Trimming stripped 8 bases from V and 11 bases from J, with 24 bases between. The CDR3 sequence is 14 residues long. In germline, CDR1 is LNHDA, CDR2 SQIVND (reference sequence). DNA of the CDR3: TGTGCCAGTTATGATCGGAGCCCGGCTAACCCATACACCTTC. Translating gives CASYDRSPANPYTF.

This sequence joins TRBV19 and TRBJ2-3; TRBD1 aligns across 9 bases. This CDR3 is 16 amino acids long. From germline, CDR1 is LNHDA and CDR2 SQIVND (reference sequence). J lost 1 base, V lost 5 bases, and 7 bases had no gene match. The CDR3 coding sequence is TGTGCCAGTAGTCCCAGACAGGGGGTGGGCACAGATACGCAGTATTTT. Its translation is CASSPRQGVGTDTQYF.

The V and J genes are TRBV9 and TRBJ2-2; D remains ambiguous. The CDR3 consists of 16 residues. CDR1 and CDR2 (germline): SGDLS, YYNGEE. V was pared by 3 bases and J by 2 bases, with 14 bases between. The CDR3 is CASSGTRSINTGELFF. CDR3 bases: TGTGCCAGCAGCGGCACACGATCGATAAACACCGGGGAGCTGTTTTTT.

The chain combines TRBV5-5 with TRBJ1-2; TRBD1 might be the D (5 bases). Trimming took off 0 bases at V and 5 bases at J, with 14 bases between the two ends. Germline V gene sequence: CDR1 SGHKS, CDR2 YYEKEE (reference sequence). CDR3 size: 15 residues. The CDR3 here is CASSLDGGGAYGYTF. CDR3 nucleotides: TGTGCCAGCAGCTTGGACGGTGGAGGGGCTTATGGCTACACCTTC.

The CDR3 DNA follows: TGTGCCAGCAGCCAAGGAGGACTAGCGGGATGGGGTTCCTACGAGCAGTACTTC. Residues: CASSQGGLAGWGSYEQYF. The chain links TRBV14 to TRBJ2-7; 12 bases fit TRBD2. The CDR3 sequence is 18 residues long. Germline V gives CDR1 SGHDN, CDR2 FVKESK. The ends lost 1 base at V and 1 base at J; junction bases unmatched: 8.

This clone was recorded only once. This CDR3 reads CASRSPTPGEQFF. CDR3 in DNA: TGTGCCAGCAGATCCCCAACCCCGGGTGAGCAGTTCTTC. The chain uses TRBV28 and TRBJ2-1; D call uncertain. The CDR3 loop spans 13 amino acids. Germline CDR1 is MDHEN and CDR2 is SYDVKM. V gave up 6 bases and J gave up 9 bases, with 15 bases separating them. Looking up the rest from reference TRBV28 and TRBJ2-1 gives the full variable domain: DVKVTQSSRYLVKRTGEKVFLECVQDMDHENMFWYRQDPGLGLRLIYFSYDVKMKEKGDIPEGYSVSREKKERFSLILESASTNQTSMYLCASRSPTPGEQFFGPGTRLTVL.

The CDR3 nucleotides read TGTGCCAGCAGCAAATGGGGGGGATACACAGATACGCAGTATTTT. This codes for CASSKWGGYTDTQYF. The V and J genes are TRBV9 and TRBJ2-3, with TRBD2 matching over 7 bases. Germline values: CDR1 SGDLS, CDR2 YYNGEE. V trimming: 4 bases; J trimming: 2 bases; junction bases outside the gene matches: 7. This CDR3 region has 15 residues. The whole variable domain, remainder taken from reference TRBV9 and TRBJ2-3, is DSGVTQTPKHLITATGQRVTLRCSPRSGDLSVYWYQQSLDQGLQFLIQYYNGEERAKGNILERFSAQQFPDLHSELNLSSLELGDSALYFCASSKWGGYTDTQYFGPGTRLTVL.

V gene TRBV28 combines with J gene TRBJ2-3; 12 nucleotides match TRBD2. V was clipped by 3 bases and J by 2 bases; unmatched bases: 6. Germline V gene sequence: CDR1 MDHEN, CDR2 SYDVKM. The CDR3 runs to 17 residues. For the CDR3, the DNA is TGTGCCAGCAGTTTCCCAGGACTAGCGGGGCTCACAGATACGCAGTATTTT. It translates to CASSFPGLAGLTDTQYF.

This chain connects TRBV9 to TRBJ2-1; D gene ambiguous. The CDR3 length is 14 residues. V lost 4 bases, J lost 0 bases, and 8 bases lay in between. CDR1 and CDR2 (germline): SGDLS, YYNGEE. The CDR3 nucleotides are TGTGCCAGCAGCACCAGAATCTCCTACAATGAGCAGTTCTTC. It yields the protein CASSTRISYNEQFF.

This chain links TRBV5-4 with TRBJ2-1; the D gene is possibly TRBD2 (5 bases). The CDR3 extends over 14 amino acids. CDR1 is SGHNT, CDR2 YYREEE, per germline (reference sequence). Trimming took 0 bases from V and 5 from J, leaving 9 bases between them. The CDR3, as DNA: TGTGCCAGCAGCTTGGCGGGGAAAAACAATGAGCAGTTCTTC. This sequence encodes CASSLAGKNNEQFF.

The rearrangement uses TRBV5-1 and TRBJ2-5; maybe TRBD1 (5 bases). Germline V gene data show CDR1 as SGHRS and CDR2 as YFSETQ. The CDR3 is 16 amino acids. Trimming stripped 1 base from V and 5 bases from J, with 18 bases between. The chain's CDR3 is CASSLSPGRAWETQYF. CDR3 in DNA: TGCGCCAGCAGCTTGAGCCCCGGCAGGGCATGGGAGACCCAGTACTTC.

The chain has TRBV28 and TRBJ2-7; 10 nucleotides agree with TRBD1. The J segment lost 3 bases and the V segment lost 5 bases, leaving 4 bases of the junction unmatched. Germline CDR1 is MDHEN and CDR2 is SYDVKM. The CDR3 runs 14 residues. The DNA for the CDR3 is TGTGCCAGCAGTCGGGGGACAGGGGACTACGAGCAGTACTTC. Residues: CASSRGTGDYEQYF.

The chain uses TRBV5-1 and TRBJ2-7, with 9 bases fitting TRBD2. This CDR3 is built from 15 residues. The ends lost 7 bases at V and 3 bases at J; junction bases unmatched: 11. Germline V gene data show CDR1 as SGHRS and CDR2 as YFSETQ. For the CDR3, the DNA is TGCGCCAGCCGCCTGGTGACTAGCGGAAGCTACGAGCAGTACTTC. This codes for CASRLVTSGSYEQYF.

The chain uses TRBV7-6 and TRBJ2-1, with TRBD1 as a possible D gene (7 bases). This CDR3 has 18 residues. V was pared by 5 bases and J by 4 bases, with 24 bases between. Germline CDR1 reads SGHVS; CDR2 reads FNYEAQ. The CDR3 coding sequence is TGTGCCAGCAGCCGAATGTTAGCCTCAGGGGGGTTTTACAATGAGCAGTTCTTC. It translates to CASSRMLASGGFYNEQFF.